These 17 T cell receptor beta chains share one sample of origin, sequenced in a study of human T cells and chemical hapten exposure. TCRdb itself ran the RACE reads through MiXCR, one entry per CDR3 protein. Of about 97,000 distinct CDR3 sequences in the sample, roughly a quarter are singletons; the top ten hold 10%. Time point denoted: patch test 3, about 24 weeks after DPC sensitization. Treatment meaning: therapeutic diphenylcyclopropenone sensitization with weekly scalp DPC. The sample in question was whole blood, obtained in connection with sensitization to the hapten diphenylcyclopropenone (DPC). The receptor source for this set is a man in his forties with alopecia areata. Some clones in this sample may be carry-over from other donors' samples.

The rearrangement uses TRBV15 and TRBJ2-1, with 7 bases identical to TRBD1. CDR3 length: 13 amino acids. Germline V gene data show CDR1 as LNHNV and CDR2 as YYDKDF (reference sequence). V dropped 2 bases and J dropped 6; count of bases not matched to a gene: 1. Here the CDR3 reads CATSRQGVNEQFF. CDR3 nucleotides: TGTGCCACCAGCAGACAGGGGGTCAATGAGCAGTTCTTC.

Only a few counts were recorded for this clonotype. The V gene is TRBV28, the J gene TRBJ2-7; D gene unclear. Trimming removed 5 bases from V and 5 bases from J, with 7 bases in between. The CDR3 consists of 11 residues. Germline CDR1 reads MDHEN; CDR2 reads SYDVKM. In DNA form, the CDR3 reads TGTGCCAGCAGTCCCATGCACGAGCAGTACTTC. Protein product: CASSPMHEQYF.

The rearrangement links TRBV15 to TRBJ1-1, with D possibly matching TRBD1 (6 bases). With 3 bases removed from V and 1 base from J, the gap between germline ends came to 6 bases. The CDR3 totals 13 residues. The germline V gene encodes CDR1 LNHNV and CDR2 YYDKDF (reference sequence). The CDR3 nucleotides are TGTGCCACCAGCAGCAGGGGGAACACTGAAGCTTTCTTT. Translating gives CATSSRGNTEAFF.

The chain employs TRBV3-1 and TRBJ2-1, with 7 positions matching TRBD2. V shed 3 bases and J 3 bases; nucleotides not matched to a gene: 2. This CDR3 region has 14 residues. The V gene's germline CDR1 is LGHDT and CDR2 YNNKEL (reference sequence). DNA for the CDR3: TGTGCCAGCAGCCAGCGGGAGTACTACAATGAGCAGTTCTTC. It codes for CASSQREYYNEQFF.

V is TRBV4-1 and J is TRBJ2-7, with D maybe TRBD2 (6 bases). Trimming left V 1 base short and J 5 bases short, with 12 bases between. The germline V gene has CDR1 MGHRA and CDR2 YSYEKL. The CDR3 is 14 residues long. The CDR3 spells CASSQARREDEQYF. The CDR3 DNA reads TGCGCCAGCAGCCAAGCCCGCAGGGAGGACGAGCAGTACTTC.

This clonotype occurred a few times. The chain recombines TRBV5-4 with TRBJ2-5; TRBD2 matches 14 bases. V was pared by 3 bases and J by 4 bases, with 2 bases of the junction left unmatched. Germline V gene sequence: CDR1 SGHNT, CDR2 YYREEE (reference sequence). This CDR3 has 15 residues. CDR3 in DNA: TGTGCCAGCAGCTCCGGGACTAGCGGGAGAGAGACCCAGTACTTC. The encoded protein is CASSSGTSGRETQYF.

This clonotype was detected a few times. At one end, the junction sequence differs from germline, possibly due to a read error. The chain couples TRBV7-8 to TRBJ2-7, with 9 bases identical to TRBD2. The CDR3 totals 13 residues. Germline V lookup: CDR1 SGHVS, CDR2 FQNEAQ. This CDR3 is CASSVAGAGEQYF. CDR3 in DNA: TGTGCCAGCAGCGTAGCGGGAGCGGGCGAGCAGTACTTC.

This clonotype was picked up a small number of times. The chain couples TRBV20-1 to TRBJ2-7, with 7 bases lining up with TRBD2. V gave up 4 bases and J gave up 6 bases; unmatched junction bases: 3. This CDR3 is 11 amino acids long. The germline CDR1 and CDR2 sequences are DFQATT and SNEGSKA (reference sequence). CDR3 loop: CSATTSTEQYF. CDR3 sequence (DNA): TGCAGTGCTACGACTAGCACCGAGCAGTACTTC.

V and J are TRBV6-2 or TRBV6-3 and TRBJ1-2; D is unclear. V was cut by 4 bases and J by 8 bases, with 20 bases left in between. The length of the CDR3 is 15 residues. Germline V gene lookup returns CDR1 MNHEY and CDR2 SVGEGT. The CDR3 DNA reads as TGTGCCAGCAGTTCCTCCCCACCGGGAAGGAGAGGCTACACCTTC. Translated, it gives CASSSSPPGRRGYTF.

The CDR3 sequence: CASSLEPDRATGELFF. The CDR3 coding sequence is TGTGCCAGCAGCTTGGAACCGGACAGGGCCACCGGGGAGCTGTTTTTT. This sequence joins TRBV5-6 and TRBJ2-2; 8 bases line up with TRBD1. Per the germline V gene, CDR1 is SGHDT and CDR2 is YYEEEE. V lost 0 bases to trimming and J lost 4 bases; unmatched junction nucleotides: 5. The CDR3 totals 16 residues.

This clonotype was counted between two and nine times. The chain combines TRBV6-2 or TRBV6-3 with TRBJ2-4; 9 bases line up with TRBD1. The CDR3 contains 15 residues. V was pared by 2 bases and J by 5 bases, with 4 bases of the junction left unmatched. Germline lookup yields CDR1 MNHEY and CDR2 SVGEGT. CDR3 sequence: CASSYEGTGQNIQYF. The CDR3, as DNA: TGTGCCAGCAGTTACGAGGGGACAGGGCAAAACATTCAGTACTTC.

This clonotype was seen many times. The V gene is TRBV2, the J gene TRBJ2-1, with 11 bases that match TRBD2. Germline trimming cut 6 bases from V and 2 bases from J; bases unmatched to any gene: 9. Germline V gene lookup returns CDR1 SNHLY and CDR2 FYNNEI. This CDR3 spans 17 amino acids. The CDR3 is CASRELAGVAPYNEQFF. In DNA form, the CDR3 reads TGTGCCAGCAGGGAACTAGCGGGAGTGGCCCCCTACAATGAGCAGTTCTTC.

This clonotype was seen a handful of times. This chain connects TRBV5-1 to TRBJ2-5; 16 nucleotides line up with TRBD2. V trimming: 4 bases; J trimming: 1 base; junction bases outside the gene matches: 7. There are 18 residues in the CDR3. Germline CDR1 is SGHRS and CDR2 is YFSETQ. CDR3 sequence: CASSPGTSGRATQETQYF. The CDR3 DNA reads as TGCGCCAGCAGCCCCGGGACTAGCGGGAGGGCCACCCAAGAGACCCAGTACTTC.

This clonotype came up a few times. V is TRBV12-3 or TRBV12-4 and J is TRBJ1-1; 9 bases align to TRBD1. CDR3 length: 16 amino acids. V lost 1 base to trimming and J lost 1 base; unmatched junction nucleotides: 4. The CDR3 region has the DNA TGTGCCAGCAGTTTAGGACAGGGGGTAACGAACACTGAAGCTTTCTTT. Protein: CASSLGQGVTNTEAFF.

The rearrangement links TRBV10-3 to TRBJ2-7; D not certain. V lost 3 bases to trimming and J lost 3 bases, with 15 bases between them. Germline values: CDR1 ENHRY, CDR2 SYGVKD. The CDR3 has 15 residues. Here the CDR3 reads CAISDPTLRNYEQYF. CDR3 bases: TGTGCCATCAGTGATCCCACCCTAAGGAACTACGAGCAGTACTTC.

The rearrangement joins TRBV20-1 to TRBJ2-7, with 9 positions matching TRBD1. The germline V gene has CDR1 DFQATT and CDR2 SNEGSKA (reference sequence). The CDR3 is 14 residues long. V lost 6 bases and J lost 7; bases outside the gene matches: 13. The CDR3 DNA is TGCAGTGCAGCCCCTTTACAGGGGGCTAGGGAGCAGTACTTC. This encodes CSAAPLQGAREQYF.

The sample holds a few counts of this clonotype. V and J are TRBV27 and TRBJ2-5, with a weak D call TRBD2 (6 bases). This CDR3 spans 14 amino acids. Germline loops: CDR1 MNHEY, CDR2 SMNVEV (reference sequence). Deletions cut 2 bases from V and 5 bases from J, with 12 bases between. The CDR3 bases are TGTGCCAGCAGTTTACTTCCGGCGGGGGAGACCCAGTACTTC. This codes for CASSLLPAGETQYF.